The present entry profiles one T cell receptor (beta chain) with its context. This specimen comes from a study of blood T cell repertoires in COVID-19. Trimming removed 5 bases from V and 7 bases from J, with 14 bases in between. This CDR3 is built from 14 residues. Per the germline V gene, CDR1 is LNHDA and CDR2 is SQIVND (reference sequence). Method: immunoSEQ multiplex PCR; TCRdb's copy keeps in-frame clones and lacks some. The sample has 100,000 to 150,000 clones, over 75% seen once. This clonotype was sampled from a woman older than 75 with acute or convalescent COVID-19. The sample consisted of peripheral blood. The chain carries TRBV19 and TRBJ1-4, with a possible D match to TRBD1 (5 bases). CDR3 protein: CASSGGAVGEKLFF. The CDR3 DNA is TGTGCCAGTAGTGGAGGGGCGGTCGGTGAAAAACTGTTTTTT.